This T cell receptor beta chain appears in the sequencing data of a study of blood T cell repertoires in COVID-19. Trimming at V came to 1 base and at J to 8 bases, leaving 12 bases not matched to a gene. CDR1 and CDR2 from the germline V gene are SGHTA and FQGTGA. The CDR3 has 18 residues. Profiled with immunoSEQ multiplex PCR; TCRdb holds only in-frame clones, not every one. The data hold 350,000 to 500,000 clones, with 70% to 90% observed a single time. The chain recombines TRBV7-3 with TRBJ1-4, with 11 bases lining up with TRBD1. The sequence was obtained from a woman younger than 30 who had been exposed to COVID-19. Sequenced sample: PBMCs or T cells enriched from blood (not recorded which). The CDR3 loop reads CASSLNYKGDRGSEKLFF. CDR3 nucleotide sequence: TGTGCCAGCAGCTTAAACTATAAGGGGGACAGGGGGTCAGAAAAACTGTTTTTT.